Presented here are 30 T cell receptor beta chains from one specimen sequenced in a study of patients and donors after allogeneic stem cell transplantation. From the RT-PCR reads, TCRdb called clonotypes with MiXCR, one entry per CDR3 protein. The profile shows some 960,000 distinct CDR3 sequences, 18% of them singletons. The sequenced material came from blood, either unsorted or a sorted T cell fraction (not recorded which). The source is a human donor who was either an allogeneic HSCT recipient or a stem cell or donor lymphocyte infusion donor (not recorded which). It is not recorded whose cells these are; they may come from a transplant donor.

This clonotype was counted between two and nine times. This chain connects TRBV27 to TRBJ2-1; 12 bases are shared with TRBD1. This CDR3 is 14 amino acids long. CDR1 and CDR2 (germline): MNHEY, SMNVEV (reference sequence). V trimming: 8 bases; J trimming: 12 bases; junction bases outside the gene matches: 11. Here the CDR3 reads CASEPGQGARGQFF. Here the CDR3 DNA reads TGTGCCAGCGAACCGGGACAGGGGGCGCGTGGGCAGTTCTTC.

The chain is built from TRBV5-6 and TRBJ1-2, with 7 bases aligning to TRBD1. This CDR3 contains 14 residues. Germline CDR1 SGHDT, CDR2 YYEEEE. V lost 3 bases and J lost 5; bases outside the gene matches: 7. As DNA, the CDR3 is TGTGCCAGCAGCTACAATGACAGGGCGTATGGCTACACCTTC. This sequence encodes CASSYNDRAYGYTF.

This clonotype appeared a few times. The chain combines TRBV5-1 with TRBJ2-4; TRBD2 agrees at 8 bases. V gave up 4 bases and J gave up 1 base; unmatched junction bases: 7. The CDR3 has 16 residues. From germline, CDR1 is SGHRS and CDR2 YFSETQ. CDR3 in DNA: TGCGCCAGCAGCCCGGGACTAGAGAGGGCCAAAAACATTCAGTACTTC. Residues: CASSPGLERAKNIQYF.

The rearrangement links TRBV11-2 to TRBJ2-7; no reliable D call. The V gene's germline CDR1 is SGHAT and CDR2 FQNNGV. V was pared by 1 base and J by 1 base, with 8 bases between. The CDR3 contains 14 residues. The CDR3, as DNA: TGTGCCAGCAGCTTAGTACACGGTTCCTACGAGCAGTACTTC. Its translation is CASSLVHGSYEQYF. The whole variable domain, filled in from reference TRBV11-2 and TRBJ2-7, reads EAGVAQSPRYKIIEKRQSVAFWCNPISGHATLYWYQQILGQGPKLLIQFQNNGVVDDSQLPKDRFSAERLKGVDSTLKIQPAKLEDSAVYLCASSLVHGSYEQYFGPGTRLTVT.

There are a few counts of this clonotype. The chain has TRBV5-1 and TRBJ2-1; D remains ambiguous. Germline CDR1 is SGHRS and CDR2 is YFSETQ. The CDR3 loop spans 16 amino acids. With 5 bases removed from V and 0 bases from J, the gap between germline ends came to 15 bases. DNA for the CDR3: TGCGCCAGCAGGGCTCTGATGGTTAGCTCCTACAATGAGCAGTTCTTC. This gives the protein CASRALMVSSYNEQFF.

V and J are TRBV7-9 and TRBJ2-2, with TRBD2 matching over 9 bases. The CDR3 totals 14 residues. The germline V gene encodes CDR1 SEHNR and CDR2 FQNEAQ (reference sequence). The V gene end was trimmed by 5 bases and the J gene end by 5 bases; junction bases not matched to a gene: 3. The DNA of the CDR3 is TGTGCCAGCAGCGAGGGACTAGCTACCGGGGAGCTGTTTTTT. This translates into CASSEGLATGELFF.

This clonotype has only a few counts. The chain is built from TRBV6-2 or TRBV6-3 and TRBJ1-2, with D maybe TRBD1 (6 bases). The CDR3 runs 12 residues. Trimming took off 7 bases at V and 6 bases at J, with 12 bases between the two ends. In germline, CDR1 is MNHEY, CDR2 SVGEGT. Here the CDR3 reads CASTTGTNGYTF. CDR3 in DNA: TGTGCCAGCACCACGGGGACAAATGGCTACACCTTC.

The V call is TRBV20-1, the J call TRBJ2-7; 7 nucleotides match TRBD1. The CDR3 is 14 amino acids. Germline loops: CDR1 DFQATT, CDR2 SNEGSKA (reference sequence). Trimming at V came to 0 bases and at J to 3 bases, leaving 5 bases not matched to a gene. CDR3: CSARDRDSGYEQYF. The DNA for the CDR3 is TGCAGTGCTAGAGATCGGGACAGTGGCTACGAGCAGTACTTC.

This clonotype showed up just a few times. V is TRBV4-2 and J is TRBJ2-3; no definite D call. Trimming cost V 1 base and J 6 bases, with 8 bases left between them. The CDR3 spans 13 residues. The germline V gene encodes CDR1 LGHNA and CDR2 YNFKEQ. CDR3 sequence: CASSQGGRDTQYF. The CDR3 region has the DNA TGTGCCAGCAGCCAAGGGGGTAGGGATACGCAGTATTTT.

The rearrangement uses TRBV7-6 and TRBJ2-3; TRBD1 is a possible D gene (5 bases). Germline assignment: CDR1 SGHVS and CDR2 FNYEAQ. With 5 bases removed from V and 3 bases from J, the gap between germline ends came to 12 bases. This CDR3 comprises 14 residues. In DNA form, the CDR3 reads TGTGCCAGCAGCCCCCCAGGGCGAACAGATACGCAGTATTTT. Amino acid sequence: CASSPPGRTDTQYF.

The rearrangement uses TRBV10-3 and TRBJ1-1; 9 nucleotides align to TRBD1. Germline V gives CDR1 ENHRY, CDR2 SYGVKD. CDR3 size: 14 residues. Trimming cost V 6 bases and J 1 base; bases outside gene matches: 3. DNA of the CDR3: TGTGCCATCAGGGGGGACAGGGCGAACACTGAAGCTTTCTTT. Translation: CAIRGDRANTEAFF.

This clonotype was counted only a few times. The CDR3, as DNA: TGTGCCAGCAGCGTAGACTCCTCCAGGTTCACAGATACGCAGTATTTT. It encodes CASSVDSSRFTDTQYF. The rearrangement uses TRBV9 and TRBJ2-3; D gene unclear. Trimming cost V 0 bases and J 2 bases, with 13 bases left between them. The CDR3 runs to 16 residues. Germline loops: CDR1 SGDLS, CDR2 YYNGEE.

Here the CDR3 reads CASSPQAYQETQYF. The CDR3, as DNA: TGTGCCAGCAGCCCCCAAGCGTACCAAGAGACCCAGTACTTC. This sequence joins TRBV7-6 and TRBJ2-5; no definite D call. From germline, CDR1 is SGHVS and CDR2 FNYEAQ. V lost 5 bases and J lost 0, with 10 bases in between. The CDR3 contains 14 residues. The variable domain in full, completed from reference TRBV7-6 and TRBJ2-5, reads GAGVSQSPRYKVTKRGQDVALRCDPISGHVSLYWYRQALGQGPEFLTYFNYEAQQDKSGLPNDRFSAERPEGSISTLTIQRTEQRDSAMYRCASSPQAYQETQYFGPGTRLLVL.

This clonotype was observed many times. The V call is TRBV12-3 or TRBV12-4, the J call TRBJ2-3; D is perhaps TRBD1 or TRBD2 (6 bases each). This CDR3 contains 14 residues. Trimming took 3 bases from V and 6 from J, leaving 13 bases between them. Written as DNA, the CDR3 is TGTGCCAGCAGTTTTAGGGGGGCTACGGATACGCAGTATTTT. This translates into CASSFRGATDTQYF.

The chain joins TRBV14 to TRBJ2-5; D ambiguous. Trimming stripped 4 bases from V and 2 bases from J, with 17 bases between. Germline CDR1 reads SGHDN; CDR2 reads FVKESK. The CDR3 has 16 amino acids. The CDR3 loop is CASSRYLTAKQETQYF. The CDR3 DNA sequence: TGTGCCAGCAGCCGTTACCTCACGGCTAAGCAAGAGACCCAGTACTTC.

This clonotype was counted only a few times. This sequence joins TRBV29-1 and TRBJ1-4; D uncertain. Germline-derived CDR1 and CDR2 are SQVTM and ANQGSEA. Trimming pared 1 base from V and 5 bases from J, leaving 11 bases between. This CDR3 is built from 14 residues. The CDR3 sequence is CSVEGVKGNEKLFF. CDR3 coding DNA: TGCAGCGTTGAAGGGGTCAAGGGAAATGAAAAACTGTTTTTT. The whole variable domain, remainder taken from reference TRBV29-1 and TRBJ1-4, is SAVISQKPSRDICQRGTSLTIQCQVDSQVTMMFWYRQQPGQSLTLIATANQGSEATYESGFVIDKFPISRPNLTFSTLTVSNMSPEDSSIYLCSVEGVKGNEKLFFGSGTQLSVL.

The chain has TRBV10-3 and TRBJ1-2, with 7 bases matching TRBD1. V lost 0 bases and J lost 6; bases outside the gene matches: 7. Germline V CDR1 and CDR2: ENHRY, SYGVKD. The CDR3 loop spans 15 amino acids. The CDR3 nucleotides are TGTGCCATCAGTGAGTCGGACAGGATCGTGGATGGCTACACCTTC. Protein: CAISESDRIVDGYTF.

V usage is TRBV11-2 and J usage is TRBJ2-1; TRBD2 agrees at 10 bases. The CDR3 loop spans 17 amino acids. V was clipped by 2 bases and J by 7 bases; unmatched bases: 11. The germline CDR1 and CDR2 sequences are SGHAT and FQNNGV. The CDR3 spells CASSLRVLAGVGNEQFF. The CDR3 nucleotides read TGTGCCAGCAGCTTAAGGGTGCTAGCGGGAGTTGGGAATGAGCAGTTCTTC. The complete variable domain, with remaining parts taken from reference TRBV11-2 and TRBJ2-1, reads EAGVAQSPRYKIIEKRQSVAFWCNPISGHATLYWYQQILGQGPKLLIQFQNNGVVDDSQLPKDRFSAERLKGVDSTLKIQPAKLEDSAVYLCASSLRVLAGVGNEQFFGPGTRLTVL.

The chain recombines TRBV2 with TRBJ2-1; D not certain. The V gene's germline CDR1 is SNHLY and CDR2 FYNNEI. The V gene lost 1 base and the J gene lost 4 bases, with 5 bases spanning the gap. The CDR3 spans 13 residues. The CDR3 coding sequence is TGTGCCAGCAGTGAAGGGCGGTACAATGAGCAGTTCTTC. Translated, it gives CASSEGRYNEQFF.

This clonotype was detected a few times. CDR3 loop: CSAIARGSTGELFF. CDR3 sequence (DNA): TGCAGTGCTATAGCGCGAGGGAGCACCGGGGAGCTGTTTTTT. The gene calls are TRBV20-1 and TRBJ2-2; possibly TRBD2 for D (5 bases). This CDR3 is 14 amino acids long. The V end lost 4 bases, the J end lost 4 bases, and 13 bases lay between the germline ends. Germline CDR1 is DFQATT and CDR2 is SNEGSKA (reference sequence).

The chain combines TRBV5-1 with TRBJ2-1, with D perhaps TRBD1 (5 bases). V gave up 0 bases and J gave up 4 bases, with 14 bases separating them. Germline CDR1 SGHRS, CDR2 YFSETQ. CDR3 size: 16 residues. The CDR3 sequence: CASSLADKGPYNEQFF. The CDR3 DNA sequence: TGCGCCAGCAGCTTGGCGGACAAGGGTCCGTACAATGAGCAGTTCTTC.

The J gene is TRBJ2-2, the V gene TRBV9, with TRBD2 as a possible D gene (6 bases). The V and J ends lost 4 bases and 4 bases respectively, with 20 bases between them. The CDR3 totals 17 residues. Per germline, CDR1 SGDLS and CDR2 YYNGEE. The CDR3 here is CASSHPEQAGSTGELFF. CDR3 coding DNA: TGTGCCAGCAGCCACCCGGAGCAGGCGGGGTCCACCGGGGAGCTGTTTTTT.

The V gene is TRBV6-1, the J gene TRBJ2-2; D might be TRBD1 or TRBD2, each matching 6 bases. Trimming removed 4 bases from V and 5 bases from J, with 11 bases in between. The CDR3 totals 14 residues. Germline loops: CDR1 MNHNS, CDR2 SASEGT. The CDR3 is CASSALGGTGELFF. The CDR3 DNA is TGTGCCAGCAGTGCTTTAGGGGGGACCGGGGAGCTGTTTTTT.

The V and J genes are TRBV3-1 and TRBJ1-5, with a possible D match to TRBD1 (5 bases). The V gene's germline CDR1 is LGHDT and CDR2 YNNKEL (reference sequence). V was clipped by 1 base and J by 3 bases, with 13 bases between them. The CDR3 loop spans 16 amino acids. In nucleotides, the CDR3 is TGTGCCAGCAGCCAAGGCCACCAGGGTTACAATCAGCCCCAGCATTTT. This gives the protein CASSQGHQGYNQPQHF.

The chain has TRBV6-2 or TRBV6-3 and TRBJ1-1; no clear D. V lost 6 bases and J 4 bases, leaving 3 bases between the germline ends. The V gene's germline CDR1 is MNHEY and CDR2 SVGEGT. The CDR3 sequence is 10 residues long. The CDR3 is CASRSTEAFF. The CDR3 DNA sequence: TGTGCCAGCAGATCCACTGAAGCTTTCTTT.

This clonotype was seen only a few times. V usage is TRBV11-3 and J usage is TRBJ2-1; the D is unclear. Germline lookup yields CDR1 SGHNT and CDR2 YENEEA. Trimming shortened V by 1 base and J by 3 bases, and 7 bases separated the two germline ends. This CDR3 has 14 amino acids. DNA for the CDR3: TGTGCCAGCAGCTTAGTCAAGAGCTACAATGAGCAGTTCTTC. Its translation: CASSLVKSYNEQFF.

The rearrangement uses TRBV7-9 and TRBJ2-1; 7 nucleotides align to TRBD2. The J segment lost 5 bases and the V segment lost 7 bases, leaving 8 bases of the junction unmatched. The CDR3 covers 14 residues. Germline V gene data show CDR1 as SEHNR and CDR2 as FQNEAQ (reference sequence). CDR3 nucleotides: TGTGCCAGCACCGGGACTACAGTCGACAATGAGCAGTTCTTC. Its protein is CASTGTTVDNEQFF.

This clonotype occurred a few times. The rearrangement joins TRBV15 to TRBJ1-5; weak D call: TRBD1 (5 bases). CDR1 and CDR2 (germline): LNHNV, YYDKDF (reference sequence). This CDR3 has 15 amino acids. Deletions cut 0 bases from V and 6 bases from J, with 12 bases between. The CDR3 is CATSREEGVSQPQHF. In DNA, the CDR3 is TGTGCCACCAGCAGAGAGGAAGGGGTATCTCAGCCCCAGCATTTT.

The chain employs TRBV10-3 and TRBJ2-2, with 10 bases matching TRBD1. Germline V CDR1 and CDR2: ENHRY, SYGVKD. Losses at the gene ends were 3 bases for V and 6 bases for J; bases not matched to a gene: 7. This CDR3 contains 16 residues. The CDR3 bases are TGTGCCATCAGTGACACCGGGACAGGGGTAGCCGGGGAGCTGTTTTTT. It yields the protein CAISDTGTGVAGELFF.

The chain uses TRBV7-8 and TRBJ2-7; D remains ambiguous. The CDR3 is 13 residues long. Germline loops: CDR1 SGHVS, CDR2 FQNEAQ. V gave up 4 bases and J gave up 0 bases, with 7 bases separating them. Here the CDR3 reads CASSSISSYEQYF. DNA of the CDR3: TGTGCCAGCAGCTCCATCAGCTCCTACGAGCAGTACTTC.